These T cell receptor beta chains were read from a single sample in a study of blood T cell repertoires in COVID-19. Assay: immunoSEQ multiplex PCR; the TCRdb copy retains only in-frame clones and omits some. The table lists 250,000 to 350,000 clones, 90% of them singletons. The source material was PBMCs or T cells enriched from blood (not recorded which). The receptors stem from a man aged 60-69 years who had recovered from COVID-19. CDR3s include the opening cysteine and the closing phenylalanine or tryptophan. The order of the fields is V gene, CDR3 protein.

>TRBV5-6
CASTRGTNYNSPLHF
>TRBV7-3
CASSFGTGINEQFF
>TRBV19
CASTNLGQSLYQPQHF
>TRBV5-4
CASSTRQGPWTGELFF
>TRBV4-1
CASSRIPGQENSPLHF
>TRBV3-1/TRBV3-2
CASSQGFTGSYNEQFF
>TRBV19
CASRRLAGGGETQYF
>TRBV5-1
CASSPGLAGGPGEQFF
>TRBV4-3
CASSQKDRGLEGTEAFF
>TRBV5-1
CASSLAGVNNEKLFF
>TRBV5-5
CASSTRGTTNTGELFF
>TRBV4-3
CASSQSLGSGETQYF
>TRBV19
CASSVTGTGFYEQYF
>TRBV5-1
CASRASSGYEQYF